The 7 T cell receptor beta chains below all came from one sample that was sequenced in a study of blood T cell repertoires in COVID-19. Produced via immunoSEQ multiplex PCR; TCRdb's table is partial and in-frame only. The sample holds 100,000 to 150,000 clones; around 89% are singletons and the top ten take approximately 4.3%. Sequenced: peripheral blood. These receptors came from a man aged 60 to 75 with COVID-19, enrolled during active disease.

The rearrangement joins TRBV15 to TRBJ2-6; TRBD1 matches at 7 bases. The CDR3 totals 19 residues. In germline, CDR1 is LNHNV, CDR2 YYDKDF (reference sequence). V shed 6 bases and J 1 base; nucleotides not matched to a gene: 15. This chain's CDR3 is CATRAFGDRDSSGANVLTF. DNA for the CDR3: TGTGCCACCAGAGCTTTCGGGGACAGAGATTCTTCTGGGGCCAACGTCCTGACTTTC.

The J gene is TRBJ1-5, the V gene TRBV18, with TRBD1 matching over 10 bases. Germline V gene data show CDR1 as KGHSH and CDR2 as LQKENI. V shed 6 bases and J 0 bases; nucleotides not matched to a gene: 14. CDR3 length: 19 amino acids. As DNA, the CDR3 is TGTGCCAGCTCCGCACTCAGTAGACAGGGGGCAAATAGCAATCAGCCCCAGCATTTT. It encodes CASSALSRQGANSNQPQHF.

This chain uses TRBV9 with TRBJ2-7, with 9 bases that match TRBD1. V trimming: 4 bases; J trimming: 2 bases; junction bases outside the gene matches: 7. CDR1 is SGDLS and CDR2 is YYNGEE in the germline V gene. This CDR3 region has 15 residues. This chain's CDR3 is CASSPRTGVTYEQYF. The CDR3, as DNA: TGTGCCAGCAGCCCTCGGACAGGGGTAACCTACGAGCAGTACTTC.

The chain couples TRBV19 to TRBJ2-3, with a possible D match to TRBD2 (6 bases). V lost 7 bases and J 0 bases, leaving 17 bases between the germline ends. The CDR3 runs 16 residues. Germline loops: CDR1 LNHDA, CDR2 SQIVND (reference sequence). Written as DNA, the CDR3 is TGTGCCAGTACCGCGCCGGCGGGGACTAGCACAGATACGCAGTATTTT. Protein sequence: CASTAPAGTSTDTQYF.

The V gene is TRBV3-1 (or the pseudogene TRBV3-2), the J gene TRBJ2-5; TRBD2 agrees at 12 bases. The CDR3 runs to 18 residues. V gave up 0 bases and J gave up 2 bases; unmatched junction bases: 7. Germline V CDR1 and CDR2: LGHDT, YNNKEL (reference sequence). Here the CDR3 reads CASSQDTATSGGQETQYF. The CDR3 DNA follows: TGTGCCAGCAGCCAAGATACAGCAACTAGCGGGGGGCAAGAGACCCAGTACTTC.

This chain joins TRBV3-1 (or the pseudogene TRBV3-2) and TRBJ2-6, with D perhaps matching TRBD2 (5 bases). Trimming left V 7 bases short and J 3 bases short, with 25 bases between. The CDR3 totals 19 residues. Germline loops: CDR1 LGHDT, CDR2 YNNKEL (reference sequence). The CDR3 region is CASTLLGGRLGDGANVLTF. As DNA, the CDR3 is TGTGCCAGCACTCTCTTGGGCGGGCGTTTAGGCGATGGGGCCAACGTCCTGACTTTC.

J is TRBJ1-2 and V is TRBV18; 9 nucleotides align to TRBD1. The CDR3 spans 14 residues. Trimming at V came to 3 bases and at J to 8 bases, leaving 7 bases not matched to a gene. The V gene's germline CDR1 is KGHSH and CDR2 LQKENI. CDR3 bases: TGTGCCAGCTCACCCGGGACAGGGCGTTCCGGCTACACCTTC. It encodes CASSPGTGRSGYTF.